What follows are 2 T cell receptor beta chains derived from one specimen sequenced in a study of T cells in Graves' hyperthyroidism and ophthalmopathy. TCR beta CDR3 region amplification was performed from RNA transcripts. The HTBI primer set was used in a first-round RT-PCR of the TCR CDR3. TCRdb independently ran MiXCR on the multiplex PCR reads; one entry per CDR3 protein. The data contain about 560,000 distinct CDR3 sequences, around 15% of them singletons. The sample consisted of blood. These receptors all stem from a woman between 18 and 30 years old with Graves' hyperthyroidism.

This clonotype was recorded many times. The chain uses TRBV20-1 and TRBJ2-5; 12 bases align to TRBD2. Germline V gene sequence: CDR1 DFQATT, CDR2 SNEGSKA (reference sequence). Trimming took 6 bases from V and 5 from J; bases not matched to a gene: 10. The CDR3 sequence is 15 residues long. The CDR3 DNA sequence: TGCAGTGCCCCTCGACTAGCGGGAGTCGGGGAGACCCAGTACTTC. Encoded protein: CSAPRLAGVGETQYF.

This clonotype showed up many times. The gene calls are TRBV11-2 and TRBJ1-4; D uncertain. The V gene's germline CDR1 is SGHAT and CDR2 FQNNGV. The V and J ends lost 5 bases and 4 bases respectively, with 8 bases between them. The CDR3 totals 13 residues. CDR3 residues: CASSLTGNEKLFF. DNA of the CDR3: TGTGCCAGCAGCCTCACTGGTAATGAAAAACTGTTTTTT.